Below are 10 T cell receptor beta chains sequenced from a single sample in a study of early T cells in non-severe SARS-CoV-2 infection. TCRdb redid the calling of the 5' RACE reads with MiXCR, one entry per CDR3 protein. The table records roughly 80,000 distinct CDR3 sequences, 11% to 15% of them present only once. Input material: whole blood. Every receptor here comes from an adult who was a healthcare worker with PCR-confirmed SARS-CoV-2 infection or an uninfected control (not recorded which).

CDR3 protein: CASSQVTGRTEAFF. CDR3 DNA: TGTGCCAGCAGCCAAGTTACAGGGAGGACTGAAGCTTTCTTT. The V call is TRBV14, the J call TRBJ1-1, with D perhaps TRBD1 (6 bases). Germline CDR1 SGHDN, CDR2 FVKESK. The CDR3 runs to 14 residues. V was shortened by 1 base and J by 5 bases, with 11 bases between the two germline ends. The whole variable domain, remainder taken from reference TRBV14 and TRBJ1-1, is EAGVTQFPSHSVIEKGQTVTLRCDPISGHDNLYWYRRVMGKEIKFLLHFVKESKQDESGMPNNRFLAERTGGTYSTLKVQPAELEDSGVYFCASSQVTGRTEAFFGQGTRLTVV.

This clonotype was observed a handful of times. This chain's CDR3 is CTFLKLSTDTQYF. CDR3 DNA: TGCACCTTCTTGAAGCTTAGCACAGATACGCAGTATTTT. The chain recombines TRBV29-1 with TRBJ2-3; D ambiguous. Germline values: CDR1 SQVTM, CDR2 ANQGSEA. The CDR3 extends over 13 amino acids.

This clonotype was seen a few times. The genes are TRBV25-1 and TRBJ1-3; a weak D match, TRBD1 (6 bases). The CDR3 runs 15 residues. Germline CDR1 is MGHDK and CDR2 is SYGVNS. V shed 10 bases and J shed 4 bases, with 20 bases lying between them. Here the CDR3 reads CATALAGARGNTIYF. For the CDR3, the DNA is TGTGCCACAGCCCTCGCGGGGGCGAGGGGAAACACCATATATTTT.

V and J are TRBV10-3 and TRBJ2-7; no reliable D call. Germline CDR1 ENHRY, CDR2 SYGVKD. This CDR3 has 14 residues. V dropped 8 bases and J dropped 4 bases, with 18 bases sitting between them. CDR3: CAIALDSGPYEQYF. Written as DNA, the CDR3 is TGTGCCATCGCCCTAGATTCGGGTCCATACGAGCAGTACTTC.

This clonotype appeared a few times. The chain uses TRBV6-5 and TRBJ2-3; D is perhaps TRBD1 (7 bases). CDR1 and CDR2 (germline): MNHEY, SVGAGI. Trimming removed 0 bases at V and 9 bases at J, with 13 bases between. This CDR3 has 14 amino acids. The chain's CDR3 is CASSYSRTGGTQYF. DNA for the CDR3: TGTGCCAGCAGTTACTCGAGGACAGGAGGGACGCAGTATTTT.

The chain links TRBV5-1 to TRBJ2-3; D possibly uses TRBD1 or TRBD2 (5 bases each). The CDR3 has 16 residues. Germline V gene lookup returns CDR1 SGHRS and CDR2 YFSETQ. V was trimmed by 4 bases and J by 0 bases, leaving 15 bases between them. The CDR3 spells CASSEATGPSTDTQYF. The CDR3 bases are TGCGCCAGCAGCGAGGCGACGGGACCTAGCACAGATACGCAGTATTTT.

This clonotype was detected a few times. The rearrangement links TRBV5-6 to TRBJ2-3, with D tentatively TRBD2 (5 bases). CDR1 and CDR2 from the germline V gene are SGHDT and YYEEEE. This CDR3 is 13 amino acids long. The germline V and J ends were trimmed by 5 bases and 14 bases, with 21 bases remaining between them. The CDR3 loop reads CASSRLPGKVGYF. The CDR3 DNA follows: TGTGCCAGCAGTCGCCTCCCGGGAAAAGTAGGGTATTTT.

This clonotype was observed a few times. The chain links TRBV5-1 to TRBJ2-1, with 13 nucleotides matching TRBD2. The CDR3 consists of 15 residues. J gave up 8 bases and V 4 bases, and 6 bases lay outside the gene matches. Germline V gene lookup returns CDR1 SGHRS and CDR2 YFSETQ. The CDR3 loop is CASSGLAGVKDEQFF. The CDR3 coding sequence is TGCGCCAGCAGCGGACTAGCGGGGGTGAAGGATGAGCAGTTCTTC.

The chain carries TRBV3-1 and TRBJ2-7; D gene uncertain. CDR3 length equals 13 residues. V was clipped by 4 bases and J by 2 bases, with 9 bases between them. Per the germline V gene, CDR1 is LGHDT and CDR2 is YNNKEL (reference sequence). The CDR3 DNA reads TGTGCCAGCAGCCCCCCTGGGACCTACGAGCAGTACTTC. This sequence encodes CASSPPGTYEQYF.

This clonotype was recorded at least ten times. The rearrangement uses TRBV30 and TRBJ2-7; a possible D gene is TRBD1 (5 bases). Looked up from germline, CDR1 is GTSNPN and CDR2 is SVGIG (reference sequence). The germline V and J ends were trimmed by 2 bases and 6 bases, with 17 bases remaining between them. This CDR3 contains 14 residues. CDR3 nucleotide sequence: TGTGCCTGGAGTAAGGGGCTTATGGGCACCGAGCAGTACTTC. It codes for CAWSKGLMGTEQYF.